This T cell receptor (beta chain) was sequenced in a study of blood T cells in healthy people across ages. Each sample provided at least 6 micrograms of extracted total RNA. CDR1 is SGHAT, CDR2 FQDESV, per germline (reference sequence). The ends were cut back, 7 bases at V and 7 bases at J, with 20 bases in the middle. CDR3 length equals 16 residues. As regards this clonotype: Its antigen is undetermined. A much more abundant neighbour one base away suggests this may be a read error.

The second PCR ran about 6 to 11 cycles with a sample-barcoded 5' primer and J-beta primers. Each cDNA molecule carried a tag from a template-switch adaptor that contained 12 random nucleotides. MiXCR was run by TCRdb on the 5' RACE reads, yielding one entry per CDR3 protein. Among under 1,000,000 distinct CDR3 sequences listed, 46% were seen once. Points from the study as a whole: Whereas aged donors had fewer naive CD4+ cells, long-lived donors had more of them and higher diversity.

Material: blood. The receptor was derived from an elderly man in good health. The chain employs TRBV11-1 and TRBJ1-6; the D is unclear. CDR3 loop: CASNSAGSRKNSPLHF. The CDR3 DNA sequence: TGTGCCAGCAACTCCGCTGGGTCACGGAAAAATTCACCCCTCCACTTT.